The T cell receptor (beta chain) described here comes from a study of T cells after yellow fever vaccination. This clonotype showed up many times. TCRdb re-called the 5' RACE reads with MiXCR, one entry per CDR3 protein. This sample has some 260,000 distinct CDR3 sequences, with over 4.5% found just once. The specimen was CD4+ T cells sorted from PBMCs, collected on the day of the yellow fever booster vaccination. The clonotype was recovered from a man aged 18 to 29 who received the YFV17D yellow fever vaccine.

This chain's CDR3 is CASSPAGTTDTQYF. As DNA, the CDR3 is TGTGCCAGCAGCCCTGCGGGGACCACAGATACGCAGTATTTT. V gene TRBV7-2 combines with J gene TRBJ2-3; the D gene is possibly TRBD2 (6 bases). Per germline, CDR1 SGHTA and CDR2 FQGNSA. This CDR3 spans 14 amino acids. The V and J ends lost 5 bases and 2 bases respectively, with 11 bases between them. Variable domain in full (rest from reference TRBV7-2 and TRBJ2-3): GAGVSQSPSNKVTEKGKDVELRCDPISGHTALYWYRQSLGQGLEFLIYFQGNSAPDKSGLPSDRFSAERTGGSVSTLTIQRTQQEDSAVYLCASSPAGTTDTQYFGPGTRLTVL.